These 5 T cell receptor beta chains were sequenced from one sample in a study of cytomegalovirus exposure and HLA in healthy donors. 60 Vbeta and 13 Jbeta primers were used in PCR. Method: immunoSEQ multiplex PCR; TCRdb's copy keeps in-frame clones and lacks some. This table holds 100,000 to 150,000 clones, roughly 73% found once. Sequencing input: PBMCs. These TCRs come from a male donor in good health and CMV-seronegative.

The genes are TRBV7-2 and TRBJ1-4, with 9 bases fitting TRBD1. J lost 5 bases, V lost 5 bases, and 6 bases had no gene match. Germline V gives CDR1 SGHTA, CDR2 FQGNSA. The CDR3 is made up of 15 amino acids. The CDR3 coding sequence is TGTGCCAGCAGCCCGTGGGACAGGGAGAATGAAAAACTGTTTTTT. Amino acids: CASSPWDRENEKLFF.

This chain uses TRBV7-8 with TRBJ2-2; 9 positions match TRBD2. The CDR3 length is 16 residues. Germline assignment: CDR1 SGHVS and CDR2 FQNEAQ. Losses at the gene ends were 2 bases for V and 5 bases for J; bases not matched to a gene: 6. CDR3 region: CASSLQAAGGTGELFF. The CDR3 DNA sequence: TGTGCCAGCAGCTTACAAGCGGCGGGGGGGACCGGGGAGCTGTTTTTT.

The chain carries TRBV6-6 and TRBJ1-1; D might be TRBD1 (6 bases). V shed 2 bases and J shed 3 bases, with 10 bases lying between them. The CDR3 is 14 residues long. Germline V CDR1 and CDR2: MNHNY, SVGAGI (reference sequence). CDR3 residues: CASSYRDTDTEAFF. In nucleotides, the CDR3 is TGTGCCAGCAGTTACCGGGACACCGACACTGAAGCTTTCTTT.

This clone was seen a few times. The gene calls are TRBV6-6 and TRBJ1-1; maybe TRBD1 (5 bases). V was shortened by 5 bases and J by 0 bases, with 16 bases between the two germline ends. The V gene's germline CDR1 is MNHNY and CDR2 SVGAGI (reference sequence). The CDR3 loop spans 16 amino acids. The CDR3 DNA sequence: TGTGCCAGCAGTACACCACCGACAGCTCTGAACACTGAAGCTTTCTTT. Translated, it gives CASSTPPTALNTEAFF.

The CDR3 DNA reads TGTGCCAGCAGCTTAGGTGGGGGCCCGAACACCGGGGAGCTGTTTTTT. Its translation is CASSLGGGPNTGELFF. The chain couples TRBV7-9 to TRBJ2-2, with D tentatively TRBD1 (6 bases). This CDR3 comprises 16 residues. Germline values: CDR1 SEHNR, CDR2 FQNEAQ (reference sequence). V lost 1 base to trimming and J lost 0 bases, with 9 bases between them.